This entry lists 28 T cell receptor beta chains sequenced from one sample in a study of T cells after yellow fever vaccination. TCRdb used MiXCR to reprocess the 5' RACE reads, holding one entry per CDR3 protein. The sample includes approximately 150,000 distinct CDR3 sequences, over 7% of them seen just once. Source: CD8+ T cells sorted from PBMCs, taken 45 days after the yellow fever booster vaccination. These receptors all stem from a man between 18 and 35 years old who received the YFV17D yellow fever vaccine.

The rearrangement links TRBV4-1 to TRBJ2-1; the match to TRBD1 covers 10 bases. V lost 1 base and J lost 5; bases outside the gene matches: 8. Germline assignment: CDR1 MGHRA and CDR2 YSYEKL. The CDR3 has 17 amino acids. CDR3 in DNA: TGCGCCAGCAGCCAAGGGGGACAGGGGCCCTCAAACAATGAGCAGTTCTTC. Amino acids: CASSQGGQGPSNNEQFF.

The chain is built from TRBV4-3 and TRBJ2-7, with 7 bases lining up with TRBD1. Germline V gene lookup returns CDR1 LGHNA and CDR2 YSLEER. The CDR3 loop spans 15 amino acids. The ends lost 0 bases at V and 2 bases at J; junction bases unmatched: 4. CDR3 loop: CASSQDPQGAYEQYF. In nucleotides, the CDR3 is TGCGCCAGCAGCCAAGATCCCCAGGGGGCCTACGAGCAGTACTTC.

This clonotype has more than one count but fewer than ten. This chain links TRBV15 with TRBJ2-3; D is possibly TRBD1 (5 bases). The CDR3 totals 16 residues. The germline gives CDR1 LNHNV, CDR2 YYDKDF (reference sequence). Trimming cost V 1 base and J 3 bases, with 14 bases left between them. The CDR3 region is CATSRAGQGFTDTQYF. Written as DNA, the CDR3 is TGTGCCACCAGCAGAGCTGGGCAGGGTTTTACAGATACGCAGTATTTT.

The rearrangement links TRBV5-1 to TRBJ2-1, with 8 bases that match TRBD1. The CDR3 is made up of 14 amino acids. CDR1 and CDR2 (germline): SGHRS, YFSETQ. V gave up 4 bases and J gave up 8 bases; unmatched junction bases: 8. The chain's CDR3 is CASSTGTGPYEQFF. The CDR3 DNA reads TGCGCCAGCAGCACGGGGACAGGCCCGTATGAGCAGTTCTTC.

V usage is TRBV20-1 and J usage is TRBJ2-7, with a tentative D call TRBD1 (6 bases). The CDR3 has 11 amino acids. Germline CDR1 DFQATT, CDR2 SNEGSKA (reference sequence). V was cut by 5 bases and J by 3 bases, with 8 bases left in between. The CDR3 region is CSAADSYEQYV. DNA for the CDR3: TGCAGTGCTGCGGACAGCTACGAGCAGTACGTC.

The rearrangement uses TRBV6-6 and TRBJ1-6; no definite D call. The CDR3 sequence is 14 residues long. V was trimmed by 6 bases and J by 5 bases, leaving 11 bases between them. Germline V gene lookup returns CDR1 MNHNY and CDR2 SVGAGI (reference sequence). The CDR3 loop reads CASSVLSNNSPLHF. The DNA for the CDR3 is TGTGCCAGCAGCGTCCTGTCGAATAATTCACCCCTCCACTTT.

There are a few counts of this clonotype. The DNA of the CDR3 is TGCAGTGCCCCAGGGGTACCCAAAAACATTCAGTACTTC. It specifies CSAPGVPKNIQYF. This chain connects TRBV20-1 to TRBJ2-4; D is possibly TRBD1 (6 bases). Trimming removed 6 bases at V and 2 bases at J, with 11 bases between. The CDR3 has 13 amino acids. Germline V gene sequence: CDR1 DFQATT, CDR2 SNEGSKA (reference sequence).

This clonotype has ten or more counts. The V gene is TRBV20-1, the J gene TRBJ2-5; D is perhaps TRBD2 (6 bases). V shed 0 bases and J shed 4 bases, with 18 bases lying between them. Germline loops: CDR1 DFQATT, CDR2 SNEGSKA (reference sequence). This CDR3 spans 16 amino acids. The CDR3: CSARDHGPSGGETQYF. The CDR3 DNA sequence: TGCAGTGCTAGAGATCATGGGCCTTCCGGGGGAGAGACCCAGTACTTC.

This clonotype has a handful of counts. This chain joins TRBV6-2 or TRBV6-3 and TRBJ2-1; TRBD2 agrees at 8 bases. The V and J ends lost 7 bases and 7 bases, in that order; junction bases with no gene match: 15. The germline CDR1 and CDR2 sequences are MNHEY and SVGEGT. The CDR3 runs 16 residues. This CDR3 reads CASTSTSATSWNEQFF. CDR3 DNA sequence: TGTGCCAGCACCTCGACTAGCGCAACCTCCTGGAATGAGCAGTTCTTC.

This clonotype was detected only a few times. The gene calls are TRBV29-1 and TRBJ1-2; D unclear. This CDR3 comprises 12 residues. CDR1 and CDR2 (germline): SQVTM, ANQGSEA. Trimming took 3 bases from V and 0 from J, leaving 5 bases between them. In nucleotides, the CDR3 is TGCAGCGTTGATGGGGCTAACTATGGCTACACCTTC. Translating gives CSVDGANYGYTF.

This clonotype was observed many times. CDR3 protein: CASSYGRPGLNTGELFF. In DNA form, the CDR3 reads TGTGCCAGCAGTTACGGGCGTCCCGGGCTGAACACCGGGGAGCTGTTTTTT. J is TRBJ2-2 and V is TRBV6-2 or TRBV6-3, with D unclear. CDR3 length equals 17 residues. V gave up 2 bases and J gave up 1 base, with 14 bases separating them. Per the germline V gene, CDR1 is MNHEY and CDR2 is SVGEGT.

This chain connects TRBV6-5 to TRBJ2-2, with TRBD1 identical over 8 bases. This CDR3 is 21 amino acids long. CDR1 is MNHEY and CDR2 is SVGAGI in the germline V gene. Trimming cost V 2 bases and J 0 bases; bases outside gene matches: 17. CDR3 residues: CASSYHGLSWTGNANTGELFF. The CDR3 nucleotides read TGTGCCAGCAGTTACCATGGGTTGTCATGGACAGGGAACGCGAACACCGGGGAGCTGTTTTTT.

This clonotype appeared many times. The V call is TRBV29-1, the J call TRBJ2-2; D is uncertain. The CDR3 extends over 13 amino acids. Looked up from germline, CDR1 is SQVTM and CDR2 is ANQGSEA. Between the trimmed V and J ends, which lost 4 bases and 0 bases, there was a span of 6 bases. The DNA of the CDR3 is TGCAGCGTTGCGCGGCCGAACACCGGGGAGCTGTTTTTT. Its protein is CSVARPNTGELFF.

The chain is built from TRBV19 and TRBJ2-7, with D perhaps TRBD2 (6 bases). V gave up 5 bases and J gave up 0 bases, with 11 bases separating them. Per the germline V gene, CDR1 is LNHDA and CDR2 is SQIVND (reference sequence). There are 14 residues in the CDR3. CDR3 residues: CASSGLGGSYEQYF. In nucleotides, the CDR3 is TGTGCCAGTAGTGGACTGGGGGGCTCCTACGAGCAGTACTTC.

This clonotype was counted between two and nine times. The rearrangement joins TRBV13 to TRBJ2-1, with 11 bases matching TRBD1. CDR3 size: 14 residues. Germline loops: CDR1 PRHDT, CDR2 FYEKMQ (reference sequence). The V gene end was trimmed by 4 bases and the J gene end by 6 bases; junction bases not matched to a gene: 2. CDR3 region: CASSSGQGVNEQFF. DNA for the CDR3: TGTGCCAGCAGCTCGGGACAGGGGGTCAATGAGCAGTTCTTC.

A single count supports this clonotype. This chain links TRBV3-2 with TRBJ2-7; TRBD1, as called in the table, went unchecked against the DNA. TRBV3-2 is termed a pseudogene. The CDR3 runs 14 residues. The CDR3 region is CASSTGDGAYEQYV. The CDR3 DNA reads TGTGCCAGCAGCACAGGGGACGGTGCCTACGAGCAGTACGTC.

This clonotype showed up many times. The chain couples TRBV5-1 to TRBJ2-7, with no clear D. V dropped 0 bases and J dropped 1 base, with 11 bases sitting between them. Germline V lookup: CDR1 SGHRS, CDR2 YFSETQ. The CDR3 totals 15 residues. The CDR3 spells CASSLEGTTSYEQYF. The DNA for the CDR3 is TGCGCCAGCAGCTTGGAAGGAACAACATCCTACGAGCAGTACTTC.

Only a few counts were recorded for this clonotype. CDR3 nucleotides: TGTGCCAGCAGTAACGACAGGTTGGAGCAGTACTTC. It codes for CASSNDRLEQYF. J is TRBJ2-7 and V is TRBV6-2 or TRBV6-3; TRBD1 might be the D (6 bases). CDR3 length equals 12 residues. The germline CDR1 and CDR2 sequences are MNHEY and SVGEGT. V dropped 5 bases and J dropped 7 bases, with 12 bases sitting between them.

In its sample, this clonotype was seen a few times. The chain uses TRBV27 and TRBJ2-1, with a possible D match to TRBD1 (6 bases). Germline CDR1 and CDR2: MNHEY and SMNVEV (reference sequence). Trimming removed 2 bases from V and 9 bases from J, with 14 bases in between. This CDR3 spans 14 amino acids. In nucleotides, the CDR3 is TGTGCCAGCAGTTTACCAGGGGATGTACGTGAGCAGTTCTTC. Encoded protein: CASSLPGDVREQFF.

The genes are TRBV5-6 and TRBJ1-5; D unresolved. CDR3 length: 15 amino acids. V lost 2 bases and J lost 2, with 11 bases in between. Germline-derived CDR1 and CDR2 are SGHDT and YYEEEE. CDR3: CASSFGRGRNQPQHF. In DNA form, the CDR3 reads TGTGCCAGCAGCTTCGGCCGGGGTCGCAATCAGCCCCAGCATTTT. Drawing the rest from reference TRBV5-6 and TRBJ1-5, the complete variable domain is DAGVTQSPTHLIKTRGQQVTLRCSPKSGHDTVSWYQQALGQGPQFIFQYYEEEERQRGNFPDRFSGHQFPNYSSELNVNALLLGDSALYLCASSFGRGRNQPQHFGDGTRLSIL.

The rearrangement uses TRBV10-3 and TRBJ1-5; no reliable D call. Per germline, CDR1 ENHRY and CDR2 SYGVKD. The CDR3 contains 16 residues. V lost 0 bases and J 0 bases, leaving 9 bases between the germline ends. The CDR3 DNA is TGTGCCATCAGTGAGTCGGGCAGTTATAGCAATCAGCCCCAGCATTTT. Protein sequence: CAISESGSYSNQPQHF.

This clonotype turned up a few times. The V and J genes are TRBV5-6 and TRBJ2-7; D could derive from TRBD1 or TRBD2 (6 bases each). Germline-derived CDR1 and CDR2 are SGHDT and YYEEEE. CDR3 length: 15 residues. With 3 bases removed from V and 0 bases from J, the gap between germline ends came to 13 bases. CDR3 coding DNA: TGTGCCAGCAGCTCGGGGGCCGGAATCTCCTACGAGCAGTACTTC. This translates into CASSSGAGISYEQYF.

This clonotype occurred a few times. The chain employs TRBV7-6 and TRBJ2-2, with 7 bases identical to TRBD2. CDR1 is SGHVS, CDR2 FNYEAQ, per germline. Trimming at V came to 3 bases and at J to 7 bases, leaving 5 bases not matched to a gene. The CDR3 extends over 14 amino acids. CDR3 coding DNA: TGTGCCAGCAGCTTGGGGCGGGGGAGCGGGGAGCTGTTTTTT. Its protein is CASSLGRGSGELFF.

The sample holds a few counts of this clonotype. This chain joins TRBV13 and TRBJ1-4, with D uncertain. Germline values: CDR1 PRHDT, CDR2 FYEKMQ (reference sequence). Trimming took 0 bases from V and 0 from J, leaving 5 bases between them. CDR3 length: 15 amino acids. CDR3 sequence (DNA): TGTGCCAGCAGCTTAGGCCCAACAACTAATGAAAAACTGTTTTTT. Translated: CASSLGPTTNEKLFF.

This chain links TRBV9 with TRBJ2-2; 9 bases line up with TRBD1. J was trimmed by 5 bases and V by 2 bases; bases with no gene match: 4. Germline V gene lookup returns CDR1 SGDLS and CDR2 YYNGEE. The length of the CDR3 is 15 residues. CDR3 sequence reads: CASSVGQGLTGELFF. In nucleotides, the CDR3 is TGTGCCAGCAGCGTCGGACAGGGGCTTACCGGGGAGCTGTTTTTT.

This clonotype was seen a handful of times. This chain joins TRBV5-1 and TRBJ1-5, with D tentatively TRBD1 (5 bases). V lost 4 bases to trimming and J lost 5 bases, with 16 bases between them. CDR1 and CDR2 from the germline V gene are SGHRS and YFSETQ. The CDR3 covers 15 residues. CDR3 protein: CASSKWGAFDQPQHF. The CDR3 nucleotides are TGCGCCAGCAGCAAATGGGGCGCGTTCGATCAGCCCCAGCATTTT. The full variable domain, in which reference TRBV5-1 and TRBJ1-5 provide the parts outside the CDR3, is KAGVTQTPRYLIKTRGQQVTLSCSPISGHRSVSWYQQTPGQGLQFLFEYFSETQRNKGNFPGRFSGRQFSNSRSEMNVSTLELGDSALYLCASSKWGAFDQPQHFGDGTRLSIL.

This clonotype was detected ten times or more. The gene calls are TRBV19 and TRBJ1-5; D uncertain. V was pared by 5 bases and J by 2 bases, with 16 bases between. Germline V gene data show CDR1 as LNHDA and CDR2 as SQIVND (reference sequence). The CDR3 loop spans 16 amino acids. In DNA, the CDR3 is TGTGCCAGTAGTCTTACGACACGATCCCGCAATCAGCCCCAGCATTTT. Translation gives CASSLTTRSRNQPQHF.

The CDR3 DNA reads as TGTGCCAGCAGCCCCCTTAGGGGATGGGGCACAGATACGCAGTATTTT. Protein sequence: CASSPLRGWGTDTQYF. V is TRBV9 and J is TRBJ2-3, with D perhaps TRBD1 (5 bases). Trimming pared 4 bases from V and 1 base from J, leaving 16 bases between. This CDR3 region has 16 residues. Germline V gene lookup returns CDR1 SGDLS and CDR2 YYNGEE.